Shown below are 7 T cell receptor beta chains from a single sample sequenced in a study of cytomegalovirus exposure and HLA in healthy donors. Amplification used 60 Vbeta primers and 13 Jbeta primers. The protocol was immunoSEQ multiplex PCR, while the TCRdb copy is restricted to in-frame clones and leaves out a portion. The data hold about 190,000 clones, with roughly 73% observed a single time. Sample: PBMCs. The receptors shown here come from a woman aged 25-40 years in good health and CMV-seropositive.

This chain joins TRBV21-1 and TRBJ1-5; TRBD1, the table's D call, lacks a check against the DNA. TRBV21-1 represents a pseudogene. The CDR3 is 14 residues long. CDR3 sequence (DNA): TGTGCCAGCAGCAAAGCCACAGGCCATCAGCCCCAGCATTTT. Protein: CASSKATGHQPQHF.

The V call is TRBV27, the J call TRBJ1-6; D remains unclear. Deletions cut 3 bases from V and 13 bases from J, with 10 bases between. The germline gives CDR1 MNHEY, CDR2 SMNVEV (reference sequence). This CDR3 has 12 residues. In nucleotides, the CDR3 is TGTGCCAGCAGTTTGGGGAGGGCGCCCCTCCACTTT. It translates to CASSLGRAPLHF.

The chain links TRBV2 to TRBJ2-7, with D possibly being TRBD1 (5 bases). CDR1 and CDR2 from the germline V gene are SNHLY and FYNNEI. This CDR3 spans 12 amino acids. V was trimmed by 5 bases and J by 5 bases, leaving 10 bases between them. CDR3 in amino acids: CASSQGWDEQYF. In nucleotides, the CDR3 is TGTGCCAGCAGTCAGGGTTGGGACGAGCAGTACTTC.

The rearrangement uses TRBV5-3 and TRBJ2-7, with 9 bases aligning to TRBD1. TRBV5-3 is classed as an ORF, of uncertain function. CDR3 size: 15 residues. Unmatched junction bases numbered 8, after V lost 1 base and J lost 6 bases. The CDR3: CARSLLQGQGCEQYF. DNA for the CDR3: TGTGCCAGAAGCTTGTTACAGGGACAGGGTTGCGAGCAGTACTTC.

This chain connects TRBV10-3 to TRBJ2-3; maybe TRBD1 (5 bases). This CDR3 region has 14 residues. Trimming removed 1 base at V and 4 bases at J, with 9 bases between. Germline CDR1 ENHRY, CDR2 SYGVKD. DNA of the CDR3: TGTGCCATCAGTGAGTTCAGGGCGCCAGATACGCAGTATTTT. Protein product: CAISEFRAPDTQYF.

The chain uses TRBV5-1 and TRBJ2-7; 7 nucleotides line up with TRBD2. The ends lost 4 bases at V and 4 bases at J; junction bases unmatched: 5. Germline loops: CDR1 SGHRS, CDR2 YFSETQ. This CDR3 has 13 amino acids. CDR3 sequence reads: CASSPRGMYEQYF. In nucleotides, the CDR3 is TGCGCCAGCAGCCCGCGGGGGATGTACGAGCAGTACTTC.

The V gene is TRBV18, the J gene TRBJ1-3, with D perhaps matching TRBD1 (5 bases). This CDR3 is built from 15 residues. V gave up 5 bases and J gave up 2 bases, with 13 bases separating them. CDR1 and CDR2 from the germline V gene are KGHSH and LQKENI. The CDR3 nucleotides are TGTGCCAGCTCAGAGAACGGACATCCTGGAAACACCATATATTTT. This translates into CASSENGHPGNTIYF.